This entry features one T cell receptor (beta chain) sequence. Its specificity is not known. The data were taken from a study of T-cell memory formation after mild COVID-19. The wider study: The study found TCR clusters largely donor specific.

TCR alpha and TCR beta cDNA libraries with sample barcodes and UMIs came from 5'RACE using constant-segment primers. Each CDR3 protein is one row after TCRdb ran MiXCR on the 5' RACE reads. Of 45,000 to 65,000 distinct CDR3 sequences listed, around a tenth are singletons. Study-wide findings and caveats: The pre-infection memory compartment contained some responding clones, suggesting cross-reactive memory joined. Clonal second-wave expansions that peaked on day 37 had unconfirmed SARS-CoV-2 specificity.

The CDR3 sequence is 15 residues long. The V gene lost 2 bases and the J gene lost 0 bases, with 11 bases spanning the gap. CDR1 is SGHKS and CDR2 is YYEKEE in the germline V gene (reference sequence). This chain links TRBV5-5 with TRBJ1-1; D remains unclear. The sequence was obtained from a man between 18 and 29 years old who had mild COVID-19 (a few samples of this study predate the infection). Cell type and time point are not known. The sample was PBMCs or a T cell subset sorted from them (not recorded which). The CDR3 DNA follows: TGTGCCAGCAGCTTTCGTATAGGCGTGAACACTGAAGCTTTCTTT. As protein: CASSFRIGVNTEAFF.